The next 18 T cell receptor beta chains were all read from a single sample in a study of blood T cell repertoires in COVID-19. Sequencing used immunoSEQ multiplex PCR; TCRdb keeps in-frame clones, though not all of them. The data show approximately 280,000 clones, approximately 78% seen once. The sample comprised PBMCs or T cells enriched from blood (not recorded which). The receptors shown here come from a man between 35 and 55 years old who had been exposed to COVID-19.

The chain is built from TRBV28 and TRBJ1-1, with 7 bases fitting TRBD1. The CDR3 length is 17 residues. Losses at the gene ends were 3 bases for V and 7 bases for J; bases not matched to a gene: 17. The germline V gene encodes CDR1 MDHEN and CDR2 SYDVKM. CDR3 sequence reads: CASSFSTTGFFGNEAFF. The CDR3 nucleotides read TGTGCCAGCAGTTTTTCCACGACAGGGTTTTTTGGTAATGAAGCTTTCTTT.

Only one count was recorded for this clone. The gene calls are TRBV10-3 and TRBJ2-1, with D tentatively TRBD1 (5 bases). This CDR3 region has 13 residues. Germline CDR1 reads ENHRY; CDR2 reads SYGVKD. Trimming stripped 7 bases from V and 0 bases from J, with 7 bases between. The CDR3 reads CAINTGSYNEQFF. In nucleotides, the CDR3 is TGTGCCATCAACACAGGCTCCTACAATGAGCAGTTCTTC.

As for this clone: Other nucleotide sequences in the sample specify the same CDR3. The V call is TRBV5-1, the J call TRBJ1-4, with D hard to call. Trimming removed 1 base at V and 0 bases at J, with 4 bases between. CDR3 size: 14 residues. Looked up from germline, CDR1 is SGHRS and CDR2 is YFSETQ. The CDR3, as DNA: TGCGCCAGCAGCTTGACTGCAACTAATGAAAAACTGTTTTTT. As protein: CASSLTATNEKLFF.

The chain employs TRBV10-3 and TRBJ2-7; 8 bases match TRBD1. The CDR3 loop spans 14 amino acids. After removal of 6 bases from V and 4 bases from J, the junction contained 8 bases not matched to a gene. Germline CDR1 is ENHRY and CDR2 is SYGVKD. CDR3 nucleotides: TGTGCCATCAGACCGGGACAGGTAACTTACGAGCAGTACTTC. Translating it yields CAIRPGQVTYEQYF.

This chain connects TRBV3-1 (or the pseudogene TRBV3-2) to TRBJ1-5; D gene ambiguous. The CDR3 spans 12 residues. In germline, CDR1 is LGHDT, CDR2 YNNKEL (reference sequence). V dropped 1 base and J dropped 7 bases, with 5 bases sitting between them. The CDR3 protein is CASSQGQQPQHF. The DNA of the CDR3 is TGTGCCAGCAGCCAAGGTCAGCAGCCCCAGCATTTT.

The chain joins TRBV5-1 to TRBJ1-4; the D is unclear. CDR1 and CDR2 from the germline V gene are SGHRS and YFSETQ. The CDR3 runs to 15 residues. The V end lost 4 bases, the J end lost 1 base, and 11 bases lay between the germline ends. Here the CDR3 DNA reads TGCGCCAGCAGCGTGAGCGGGGAAACTAATGAAAAACTGTTTTTT. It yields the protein CASSVSGETNEKLFF.

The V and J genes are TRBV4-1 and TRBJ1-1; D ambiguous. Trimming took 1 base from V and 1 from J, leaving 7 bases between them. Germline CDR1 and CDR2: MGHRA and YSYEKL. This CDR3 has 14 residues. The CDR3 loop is CASSQVRGNTEAFF. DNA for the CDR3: TGCGCCAGCAGCCAAGTGCGAGGGAACACTGAAGCTTTCTTT.

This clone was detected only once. The CDR3 here is CASSGIGTGDNYEQYF. Here the CDR3 DNA reads TGTGCCAGCAGTGGGATAGGGACAGGGGACAACTACGAGCAGTACTTC. This chain uses TRBV27 with TRBJ2-7, with 10 bases fitting TRBD1. CDR1 is MNHEY and CDR2 is SMNVEV in the germline V gene (reference sequence). Trimming removed 5 bases from V and 3 bases from J; junction bases left unmatched: 10. This CDR3 is built from 16 residues.

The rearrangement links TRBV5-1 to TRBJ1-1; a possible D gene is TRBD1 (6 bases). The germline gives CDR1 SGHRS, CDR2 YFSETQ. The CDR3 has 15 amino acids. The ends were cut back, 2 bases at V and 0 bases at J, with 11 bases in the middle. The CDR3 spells CASSFFQGMNTEAFF. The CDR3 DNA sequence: TGCGCCAGCAGCTTTTTCCAGGGGATGAACACTGAAGCTTTCTTT.

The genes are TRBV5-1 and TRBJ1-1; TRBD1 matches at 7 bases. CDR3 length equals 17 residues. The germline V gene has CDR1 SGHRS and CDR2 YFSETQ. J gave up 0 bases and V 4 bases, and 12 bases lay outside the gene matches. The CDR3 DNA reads TGCGCCAGCAGCCAGGAAGGTCAGGGGGGCATGAACACTGAAGCTTTCTTT. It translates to CASSQEGQGGMNTEAFF.

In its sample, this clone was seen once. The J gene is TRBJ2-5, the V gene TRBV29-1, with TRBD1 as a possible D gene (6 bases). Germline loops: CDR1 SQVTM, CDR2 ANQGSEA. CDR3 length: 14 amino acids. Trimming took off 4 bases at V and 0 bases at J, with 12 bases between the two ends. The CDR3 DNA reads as TGCAGCGTTGTGGGCAGGGGTAACCAAGAGACCCAGTACTTC. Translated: CSVVGRGNQETQYF.

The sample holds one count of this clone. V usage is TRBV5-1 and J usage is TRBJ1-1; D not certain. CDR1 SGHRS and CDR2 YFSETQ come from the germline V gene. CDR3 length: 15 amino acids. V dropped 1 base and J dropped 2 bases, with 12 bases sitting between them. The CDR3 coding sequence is TGCGCCAGCAGCTTGCGGTGGGCAGGAAACACTGAAGCTTTCTTT. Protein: CASSLRWAGNTEAFF.

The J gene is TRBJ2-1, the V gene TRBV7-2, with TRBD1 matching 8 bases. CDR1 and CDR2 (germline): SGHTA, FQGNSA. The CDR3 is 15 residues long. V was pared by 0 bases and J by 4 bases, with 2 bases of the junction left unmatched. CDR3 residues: CASSLATGVYNEQFF. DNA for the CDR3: TGTGCCAGCAGCTTAGCGACAGGGGTTTACAATGAGCAGTTCTTC. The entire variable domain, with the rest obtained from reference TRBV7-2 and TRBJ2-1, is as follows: GAGVSQSPSNKVTEKGKDVELRCDPISGHTALYWYRQSLGQGLEFLIYFQGNSAPDKSGLPSDRFSAERTGGSVSTLTIQRTQQEDSAVYLCASSLATGVYNEQFFGPGTRLTVL.

In nucleotides, the CDR3 is TGCAGCGTGGGGACAGCCTACAATGAGCAGTTCTTC. It specifies CSVGTAYNEQFF. V is TRBV29-1 and J is TRBJ2-1; 7 nucleotides align to TRBD1. This CDR3 is 12 amino acids long. Germline-derived CDR1 and CDR2 are SQVTM and ANQGSEA. V trimming: 6 bases; J trimming: 2 bases; junction bases outside the gene matches: 1.

Here the CDR3 reads CASSPRGTSPLHF. The CDR3 nucleotides are TGTGCCAGCAGCCCCAGGGGCACTTCACCCCTCCACTTT. This rearrangement joins TRBV7-9 to TRBJ1-6; D is perhaps TRBD1 (6 bases). Per germline, CDR1 SEHNR and CDR2 FQNEAQ (reference sequence). Trimming shortened V by 5 bases and J by 9 bases, and 11 bases separated the two germline ends. The CDR3 consists of 13 residues.

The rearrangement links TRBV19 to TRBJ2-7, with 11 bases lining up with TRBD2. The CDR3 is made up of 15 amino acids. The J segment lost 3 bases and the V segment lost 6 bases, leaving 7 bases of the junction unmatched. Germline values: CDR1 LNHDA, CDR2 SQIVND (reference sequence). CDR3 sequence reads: CASRLRGLADYEQYF. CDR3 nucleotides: TGTGCCAGTAGGCTACGGGGACTAGCGGACTACGAGCAGTACTTC.

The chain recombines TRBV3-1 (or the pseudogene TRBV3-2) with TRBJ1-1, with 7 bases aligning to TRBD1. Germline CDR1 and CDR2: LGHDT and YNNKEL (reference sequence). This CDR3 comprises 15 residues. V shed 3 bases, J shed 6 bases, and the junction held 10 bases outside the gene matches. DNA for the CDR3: TGTGCCAGCAGCCAGGCACAGGGGTACCGGGCTGAAGCTTTCTTT. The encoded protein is CASSQAQGYRAEAFF.

The CDR3 spells CASSRDSGSEQYF. CDR3 DNA: TGTGCCAGCAGCCGCGATAGCGGGAGCGAGCAGTACTTC. The chain carries TRBV3-1 (or the pseudogene TRBV3-2) and TRBJ2-7, with 9 bases aligning to TRBD2. Germline V lookup: CDR1 LGHDT, CDR2 YNNKEL (reference sequence). CDR3 length: 13 amino acids. With 4 bases clipped from V and 6 bases from J, the junction kept 4 bases outside the gene matches.